The present entry profiles one T cell receptor (beta chain) with its context. The antigen remains unidentified. This record belongs to a study of shared clonotypes between healthy human individuals. The study, taken as a whole, reports: Investigators collected only blood, and repertoires in tissues likely differ. With few donors, the genetic and exposure-history diversity represented was limited.

This CDR3 is 15 amino acids long. The ends lost 5 bases at V and 3 bases at J; junction bases unmatched: 7. Germline V gene lookup returns CDR1 MNHEY and CDR2 SMNVEV (reference sequence). The method was immunoSEQ multiplex PCR; TCRdb's version includes in-frame clones alone and lacks a portion of them. The sample shows about 590,000 clones, around 95% of them seen only once. CD45RO-negative CD8 cells positively selected for CCR7 made up the naive population, which excluded terminally differentiated effector memory CD45RA+ cells. Sequencing used naive CD8+ T cells sorted from blood. The chain carries TRBV27 and TRBJ1-2, with 9 positions matching TRBD1. This clonotype originated in a woman younger than 45 in good health. Here the CDR3 DNA reads TGTGCCAGCAGTGTACATGACAGGGGGTACTATGGCTACACCTTC. This encodes CASSVHDRGYYGYTF.